The rows below give T cell receptor beta chains drawn from one sample of a study of T cell repertoires in cytomegalovirus infection. In TCRdb, the reads were re-called with MiXCR into one record per CDR3 protein. The sample has about 360,000 distinct CDR3 sequences, 15% to 20% seen once. Sample: PBMCs. The receptor source for this set is a human donor in good health (CMV status not recorded). Some clones in this sample may be carry-over from other donors' samples. Each CDR3 is given with its conserved first and last residue. D genes are given only for firm matches. The listing skips clone size in some rows; elsewhere it reads once, few, many or a size class.

>TRBV2|TRBJ2-7|-|many
CASSERSAANEQYF
TGTGCCAGCAGTGAGAGGTCAGCGGCTAACGAGCAGTACTTC
>TRBV4-3|TRBJ2-2|-|many
CASSQDVEAGELFF
TGCGCCAGCAGCCAAGATGTGGAAGCCGGGGAGCTGTTTTTT
>TRBV11-2|TRBJ2-3|-|-
CASSPKWGTIRTDTQYF
TGTGCCAGCAGCCCCAAGTGGGGGACCATCCGCACAGATACGCAGTATTTT
>TRBV7-8|TRBJ2-1|-|many
CASSFGTLNEQFF
TGTGCCAGCAGCTTTGGCACCCTCAATGAGCAGTTCTTC
>TRBV7-2|TRBJ2-2|-|many
CASSSTYTGELFF
TGTGCCAGCAGCTCAACCTACACCGGGGAGCTGTTTTTT
>TRBV6-2/TRBV6-3|TRBJ1-3|-|-
CASSWATGNTIYF
TGTGCCAGCAGTTGGGCAACTGGAAACACCATATATTTT
>TRBV5-1|TRBJ2-5|TRBD1|once
CASSDGTATQETQYF
TGCGCCAGCAGCGACGGGACAGCGACTCAAGAGACCCAGTACTTC
>TRBV20-1|TRBJ2-7|TRBD2|-
CSARGEGVYEQYF
TGCAGTGCCCGCGGGGAGGGTGTCTACGAGCAGTACTTC
>TRBV19|TRBJ2-1|-|few
CASSILDGEEQFF
TGTGCCAGTAGTATCTTGGATGGGGAGGAGCAGTTCTTC
>TRBV20-1|TRBJ2-3|-|few
CSAILTGAFSTDTQYF
TGCAGTGCCATTCTGACAGGAGCCTTTAGCACAGATACGCAGTATTTT
>TRBV6-6|TRBJ1-2|-|few
CASSYHDMGNYGYTF
TGTGCCAGCAGTTACCATGACATGGGCAACTATGGCTACACCTTC
>TRBV5-1|TRBJ2-1|TRBD1|few
CASSQGAGLGVGNEQFF
TGCGCCAGCAGTCAGGGGGCAGGGCTGGGTGTTGGAAATGAGCAGTTCTTC
>TRBV2|TRBJ1-1|TRBD1|-
CASSEGDRVYTEAFF
TGTGCCAGCAGTGAAGGGGACAGGGTATACACTGAAGCTTTCTTT
>TRBV6-6|TRBJ2-5|TRBD2|once
CASRGSGVTETQYF
TGTGCCAGCAGGGGTAGCGGGGTGACAGAGACCCAGTACTTC
>TRBV6-2/TRBV6-3|TRBJ1-1|-|many
CASSLRSKGNTEAFF
TGTGCCAGCAGTCTCAGGTCAAAGGGGAACACTGAAGCTTTCTTT